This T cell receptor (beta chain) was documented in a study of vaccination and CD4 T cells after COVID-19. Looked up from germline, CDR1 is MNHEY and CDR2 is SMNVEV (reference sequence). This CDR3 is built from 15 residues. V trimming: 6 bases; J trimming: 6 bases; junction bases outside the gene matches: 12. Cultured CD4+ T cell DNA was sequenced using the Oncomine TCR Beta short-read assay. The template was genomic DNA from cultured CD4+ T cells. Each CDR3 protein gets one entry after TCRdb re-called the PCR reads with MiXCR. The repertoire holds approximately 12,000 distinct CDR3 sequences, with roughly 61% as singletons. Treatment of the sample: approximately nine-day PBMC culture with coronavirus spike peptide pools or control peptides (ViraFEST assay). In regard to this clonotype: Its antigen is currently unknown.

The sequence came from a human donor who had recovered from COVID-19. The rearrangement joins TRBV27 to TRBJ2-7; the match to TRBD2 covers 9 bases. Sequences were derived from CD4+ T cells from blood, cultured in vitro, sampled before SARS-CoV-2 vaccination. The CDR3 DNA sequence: TGTGCCAGCAGCCCGACTAACGCAGCGGGAGGCGAGCAGTACTTC. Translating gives CASSPTNAAGGEQYF.